This entry lists 20 T cell receptor beta chains sequenced from one sample in a study of shared clonotypes between healthy human individuals. Libraries were prepared by immunoSEQ multiplex PCR; TCRdb keeps only in-frame clonotypes and omits some of them. The sample yields 2 million to 2.5 million clones, 92% seen once. The sequenced sample was naive CD4+ T cells from PBMCs. Specified subset: CD45RA+ positively selected. The receptor source for this set is a man between 18 and 35 years old in good health. Some clones in this sample may be carry-over from other donors' samples.

This chain uses TRBV4-3 with TRBJ1-3, with 8 nucleotides matching TRBD1. This CDR3 region has 21 residues. CDR1 is LGHNA, CDR2 YSLEER, per germline. J was trimmed by 0 bases and V by 0 bases; bases with no gene match: 16. CDR3 sequence reads: CASSQDGWGYRGFTSGNTIYF. The CDR3 region has the DNA TGCGCCAGCAGCCAAGATGGCTGGGGTTACAGGGGGTTCACCTCTGGAAACACCATATATTTT.

With regard to this clone: Distinct nucleotide sequences in the sample also encode this CDR3. V is TRBV9 and J is TRBJ2-7; TRBD1 matches at 9 bases. This CDR3 has 14 amino acids. Germline V gene data show CDR1 as SGDLS and CDR2 as YYNGEE. With V trimmed by 2 bases and J by 4 bases, 4 bases remained unmatched. CDR3: CASSVGTGTYEQYF. In DNA, the CDR3 is TGTGCCAGCAGCGTGGGGACAGGGACTTACGAGCAGTACTTC.

The chain joins TRBV2 to TRBJ1-2; 7 bases line up with TRBD1. The CDR3 has 15 residues. The trim removed 6 bases at V and 3 bases at J, leaving 10 bases unmatched. Germline CDR1 and CDR2: SNHLY and FYNNEI. CDR3 nucleotides: TGTGCCAGCAGCGGTCCCAGGGACAGCTACTATGGCTACACCTTC. Translating gives CASSGPRDSYYGYTF.

The rearrangement links TRBV9 to TRBJ1-1; 9 bases are a match to TRBD1. Germline CDR1 is SGDLS and CDR2 is YYNGEE. The CDR3 covers 15 residues. J gave up 0 bases and V 3 bases, and 3 bases lay outside the gene matches. In DNA, the CDR3 is TGTGCCAGCAGCGCTGGGACAGGGATGAACACTGAAGCTTTCTTT. It yields the protein CASSAGTGMNTEAFF. The whole variable domain, remainder taken from reference TRBV9 and TRBJ1-1, is DSGVTQTPKHLITATGQRVTLRCSPRSGDLSVYWYQQSLDQGLQFLIQYYNGEERAKGNILERFSAQQFPDLHSELNLSSLELGDSALYFCASSAGTGMNTEAFFGQGTRLTVV.

The gene calls are TRBV6-5 and TRBJ1-2, with 10 bases matching TRBD1. V lost 3 bases and J lost 8; bases outside the gene matches: 9. The CDR3 covers 15 residues. Per the germline V gene, CDR1 is MNHEY and CDR2 is SVGAGI. The CDR3 loop reads CASSYRDRGFVGYTF. The CDR3 coding sequence is TGTGCCAGCAGTTATCGGGACAGGGGATTTGTCGGCTACACCTTC.

The chain employs TRBV7-2 and TRBJ2-7; tentatively, D is TRBD1 (6 bases). The CDR3 sequence is 13 residues long. The V gene lost 4 bases and the J gene lost 6 bases, with 13 bases spanning the gap. Germline lookup yields CDR1 SGHTA and CDR2 FQGNSA. The CDR3 bases are TGTGCCAGCAGCTACCGGGACATAGGCGAGCAGTACTTC. Translating gives CASSYRDIGEQYF.

The rearrangement links TRBV5-1 to TRBJ2-6; D might be TRBD1 (5 bases). The CDR3 is made up of 17 amino acids. Germline CDR1 reads SGHRS; CDR2 reads YFSETQ. Trimming took 4 bases from V and 0 from J, leaving 14 bases between them. The CDR3 coding sequence is TGCGCCAGCAGCGGCGGACATCAGAGCTCTGGGGCCAACGTCCTGACTTTC. Its protein is CASSGGHQSSGANVLTF.

The rearrangement joins TRBV5-4 to TRBJ2-3; TRBD2 matches 9 bases. Germline CDR1 is SGHNT and CDR2 is YYREEE (reference sequence). J was trimmed by 1 base and V by 5 bases; bases with no gene match: 20. The CDR3 is made up of 20 amino acids. For the CDR3, the DNA is TGTGCCAGCAGTTGGGGGTTGGTAGCGGGAGATTCCATTGGCACAGATACGCAGTATTTT. It encodes CASSWGLVAGDSIGTDTQYF.

As regards this clone: This CDR3 is also generated by other DNA sequences in the sample. V and J are TRBV19 and TRBJ2-7; possibly TRBD1 for D (5 bases). This CDR3 comprises 13 residues. The germline V and J ends were trimmed by 3 bases and 1 base, with 7 bases remaining between them. Germline-derived CDR1 and CDR2 are LNHDA and SQIVND (reference sequence). DNA for the CDR3: TGTGCCAGTAGTATTCAGGGTTCCTACGAGCAGTACTTC. Translated: CASSIQGSYEQYF.

The V and J genes are TRBV6-1 and TRBJ1-1; D is unclear. Germline CDR1 and CDR2: MNHNS and SASEGT. CDR3 length: 13 residues. With 8 bases removed from V and 5 bases from J, the gap between germline ends came to 15 bases. The CDR3 sequence: CASGLLEGTEAFF. The CDR3 bases are TGTGCCAGCGGCCTCCTTGAGGGAACTGAAGCTTTCTTT.

The CDR3 DNA follows: TGTGCCAGTAGTATAGCCCGGGACGCTCGGAGTAGCTACACCTTC. This gives the protein CASSIARDARSSYTF. This chain links TRBV19 with TRBJ1-2, with D possibly being TRBD1 (5 bases). CDR1 and CDR2 from the germline V gene are LNHDA and SQIVND (reference sequence). The germline V and J ends were trimmed by 1 base and 9 bases, with 18 bases remaining between them. This CDR3 comprises 15 residues.

The chain joins TRBV10-3 to TRBJ2-7; 7 bases are a match to TRBD1. J lost 6 bases, V lost 2 bases, and 10 bases had no gene match. Germline V lookup: CDR1 ENHRY, CDR2 SYGVKD. The CDR3 is 15 amino acids. CDR3 DNA sequence: TGTGCCATCAGTGAGCAAGGACAGGTCCTTGGCGAGCAGTACTTC. Its protein product is CAISEQGQVLGEQYF.

As concerns this clone: Other DNA sequences from this sample encode an identical CDR3 as well. This chain's CDR3 is CASSLAQGATGELFF. CDR3 coding DNA: TGCGCCAGCAGCTTGGCACAGGGGGCAACGGGGGAGCTGTTTTTT. V and J are TRBV5-1 and TRBJ2-2, with 9 bases lining up with TRBD1. The germline CDR1 and CDR2 sequences are SGHRS and YFSETQ. This CDR3 has 15 amino acids. Germline trimming cut 0 bases from V and 8 bases from J; bases unmatched to any gene: 5.

The rearrangement uses TRBV2 and TRBJ2-5; D not certain. Germline V gives CDR1 SNHLY, CDR2 FYNNEI. V lost 6 bases and J lost 2, with 10 bases in between. This CDR3 is 13 amino acids long. CDR3: CASSHVGQETQYF. The DNA of the CDR3 is TGTGCCAGCAGCCACGTCGGTCAAGAGACCCAGTACTTC.

The CDR3 DNA follows: TGTGCCACCAGCAGGGACCGGGACGCCTTTAGGGAAGCTTTCTTT. It is translated as CATSRDRDAFREAFF. J is TRBJ1-1 and V is TRBV15; D possibly corresponds to TRBD1 (5 bases). Trimming removed 3 bases from V and 8 bases from J, with 19 bases in between. The germline V gene has CDR1 LNHNV and CDR2 YYDKDF (reference sequence). This CDR3 comprises 15 residues. The full variable domain, with the rest looked up from reference TRBV15 and TRBJ1-1, is DAMVIQNPRYQVTQFGKPVTLSCSQTLNHNVMYWYQQKSSQAPKLLFHYYDKDFNNEADTPDNFQSRRPNTSFCFLDIRSPGLGDTAMYLCATSRDRDAFREAFFGQGTRLTVV.

V gene TRBV10-3 combines with J gene TRBJ2-3; 8 bases are a match to TRBD2. The germline V gene has CDR1 ENHRY and CDR2 SYGVKD. Unmatched junction bases numbered 9, after V lost 6 bases and J lost 4 bases. This CDR3 has 15 amino acids. CDR3 protein: CAISPSSGRPDTQYF. The DNA of the CDR3 is TGTGCCATCAGCCCCTCGAGCGGGAGACCAGATACGCAGTATTTT.

This chain links TRBV29-1 with TRBJ1-6; 10 nucleotides line up with TRBD1. Germline V gives CDR1 SQVTM, CDR2 ANQGSEA. Unmatched junction bases numbered 5, after V lost 6 bases and J lost 6 bases. This CDR3 contains 14 residues. The CDR3: CSVPGTGANSPLHF. CDR3 in DNA: TGCAGCGTCCCCGGGACAGGGGCTAATTCACCCCTCCACTTT.

CDR3 nucleotides: TGCGCCAGCAGCTTGGGACCCCGTATGAACACTGAAGCTTTCTTT. This encodes CASSLGPRMNTEAFF. The chain employs TRBV5-1 and TRBJ1-1; D remains unclear. The ends were cut back, 0 bases at V and 0 bases at J, with 9 bases in the middle. The CDR3 is made up of 15 amino acids. Per germline, CDR1 SGHRS and CDR2 YFSETQ.

J is TRBJ2-2 and V is TRBV29-1; TRBD2 matches at 9 bases. Per the germline V gene, CDR1 is SQVTM and CDR2 is ANQGSEA. This CDR3 is 15 amino acids long. V shed 5 bases, J shed 4 bases, and the junction held 8 bases outside the gene matches. The CDR3 sequence: CSVTPIAGATGELFF. DNA for the CDR3: TGCAGCGTTACTCCCATAGCGGGAGCCACCGGGGAGCTGTTTTTT.

CDR3 sequence reads: CASSVGRSGTDTQYF. The CDR3 region has the DNA TGTGCCAGCAGTGTGGGGAGGTCCGGGACAGATACGCAGTATTTT. The V call is TRBV2, the J call TRBJ2-3, with D maybe TRBD2 (6 bases). Germline V gene lookup returns CDR1 SNHLY and CDR2 FYNNEI. The CDR3 covers 15 residues. V lost 4 bases, J lost 3 bases, and 14 bases lay in between.